The clone carrying this TCR beta chain was seen at least ten times. This specimen belongs to a study of Graves' ophthalmopathy and Graves' hyperthyroidism. Amplifying from RNA transcripts, the study obtained TCR beta CDR3 regions. Scientists carried out first-round RT-PCR using HTBI primers and then a second-round multiplex PCR. TCRdb re-called the multiplex PCR reads through MiXCR, storing one row per CDR3 protein. The sample carries 680,000 or so distinct CDR3 sequences, 22% recorded once. Germline loops: CDR1 SGHAT, CDR2 FQNNGV. The length of the CDR3 is 14 residues. V lost 5 bases and J 1 base, leaving 11 bases between the germline ends.

The sample comprised peripheral blood. V is TRBV11-2 and J is TRBJ2-5; maybe TRBD1 (6 bases). This TCR was recovered from a woman between 18 and 29 years old with stable Graves' hyperthyroidism. Some clones in this sample may be carry-over from other donors' samples. CDR3 loop: CASSADRFQETQYF. The CDR3 DNA reads TGTGCCAGCAGCGCAGACAGGTTCCAAGAGACCCAGTACTTC.